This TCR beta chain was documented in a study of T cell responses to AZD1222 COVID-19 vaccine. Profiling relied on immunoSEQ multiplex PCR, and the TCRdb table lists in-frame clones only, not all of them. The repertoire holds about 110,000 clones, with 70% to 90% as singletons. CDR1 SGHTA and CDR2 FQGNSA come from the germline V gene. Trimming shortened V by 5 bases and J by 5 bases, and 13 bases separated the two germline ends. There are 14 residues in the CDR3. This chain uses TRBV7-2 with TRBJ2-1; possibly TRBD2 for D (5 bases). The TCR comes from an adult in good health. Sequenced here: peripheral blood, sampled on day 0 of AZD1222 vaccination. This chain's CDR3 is CASSHRGLNNEQFF. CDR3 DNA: TGTGCCAGCAGCCATAGAGGGCTTAACAATGAGCAGTTCTTC.